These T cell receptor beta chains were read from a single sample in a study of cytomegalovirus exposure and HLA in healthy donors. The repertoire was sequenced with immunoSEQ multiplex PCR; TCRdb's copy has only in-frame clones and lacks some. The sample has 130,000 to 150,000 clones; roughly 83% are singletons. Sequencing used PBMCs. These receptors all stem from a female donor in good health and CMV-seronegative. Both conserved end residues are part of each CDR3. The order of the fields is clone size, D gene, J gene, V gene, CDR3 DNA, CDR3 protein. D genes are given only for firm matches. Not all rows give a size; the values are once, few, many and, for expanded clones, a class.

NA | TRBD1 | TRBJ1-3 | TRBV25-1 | TGTGCCAGCAGTCCCTCACAGGGGTATGGAAACACCATATATTTT | CASSPSQGYGNTIYF
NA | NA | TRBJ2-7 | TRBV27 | TGTGCCAGCAGTTCCCTGACTCGTTCTAGCTCCTACGAGCAGTACTTC | CASSSLTRSSSYEQYF
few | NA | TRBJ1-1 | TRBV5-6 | TGTGCCAGCAGCTTGGTAGGAGGGAACACTGAAGCTTTCTTT | CASSLVGGNTEAFF
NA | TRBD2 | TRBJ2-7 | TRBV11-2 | TGTGCCAGCAGCTTAAATGTTGGCGGGAGGGCCTTTGAGCAGTACTTC | CASSLNVGGRAFEQYF
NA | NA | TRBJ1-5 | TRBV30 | TGTGCCTGGAGTCCCGGTCGGTACGGTCAGCCCCAGCATTTT | CAWSPGRYGQPQHF
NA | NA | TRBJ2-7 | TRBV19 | TGTGCCAGCTCTCAGACTCGCGAGCAGTACTTC | CASSQTREQYF
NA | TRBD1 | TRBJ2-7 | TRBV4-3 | TGCGCCAGCAGCCAAGTCCTACAGGGGGCGGGGGAGCAGTACTTC | CASSQVLQGAGEQYF
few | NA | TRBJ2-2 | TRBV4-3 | TGCGCCAGCAGCCAAGCGATGGGGCAGGAAACCGGGGAGCTGTTTTTT | CASSQAMGQETGELFF
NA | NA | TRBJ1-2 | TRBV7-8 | TGTGCCAGCAGCTTAGCCTCAGGGAACCACTATGGCTACACCTTC | CASSLASGNHYGYTF
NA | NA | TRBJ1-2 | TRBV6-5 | TGTGCCAGCAGTATCGACACTGCTAACTATGGCTACACCTTC | CASSIDTANYGYTF
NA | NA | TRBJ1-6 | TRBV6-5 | TGTGCCAGCAGCCCAGTAGCTGTGCAATCACCCCTCCACTTT | CASSPVAVQSPLHF
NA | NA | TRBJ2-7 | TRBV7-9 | TGTGCCAGCAGCCCATCCCTCGGGAGATCGTCCTACGAGCAGTACTTC | CASSPSLGRSSYEQYF
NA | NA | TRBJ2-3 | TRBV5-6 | TGTGCCAGCAGCGATCGGACAGTGGCAGGCGCAGATACGCAGTATTTT | CASSDRTVAGADTQYF
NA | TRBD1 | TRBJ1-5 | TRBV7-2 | TGTGCCAGCAGCGCGGACAGGGCAGGGCCCCAGCATTTT | CASSADRAGPQHF
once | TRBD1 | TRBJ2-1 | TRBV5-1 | TGCGCCAGCAGCCCAGGGACAGCCCGAGGCTACAATGAGCAGTTCTTC | CASSPGTARGYNEQFF
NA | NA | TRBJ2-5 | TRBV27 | TGTGCCAGCAGTTTATATTTGGGGCAGCAAGAGACCCAGTACTTC | CASSLYLGQQETQYF
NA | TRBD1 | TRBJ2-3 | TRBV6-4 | TGTGCCAGCAGTCCACAACAGGGGACAGATACGCAGTATTTT | CASSPQQGTDTQYF
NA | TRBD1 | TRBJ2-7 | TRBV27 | TGTGCCAGCAGTTTATCCGGGACAGGGGTAAGTATGGTCCCCTACGAGCAGTACTTC | CASSLSGTGVSMVPYEQYF
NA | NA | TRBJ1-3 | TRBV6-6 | TGTGCCAGCAGTTACAGGTCCGGGGGGGCTGGAAACACCATATATTTT | CASSYRSGGAGNTIYF
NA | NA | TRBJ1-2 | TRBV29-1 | TGCAGCGTTGTCCCAAACGGCGGCTATGGCTACACCTTC | CSVVPNGGYGYTF
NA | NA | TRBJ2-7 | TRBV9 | TGTGCCAGCAGCCGAGGGGGGGGGATGATCTACGAGCAGTACTTC | CASSRGGGMIYEQYF
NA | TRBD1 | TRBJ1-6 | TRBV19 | TGTGCCAGTAGTCCGGGACAGGGGGCTGTGTTTTCACCCCTCCACTTT | CASSPGQGAVFSPLHF
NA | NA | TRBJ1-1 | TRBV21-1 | TGTGCCAGCAGCAAAGCACCCCCGACAGGGTGGGCTTTCTTT | CASSKAPPTGWAFF
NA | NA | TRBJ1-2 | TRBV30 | TGTGCCTGGAGTACGAGGCACTACGGCTACACCTTC | CAWSTRHYGYTF
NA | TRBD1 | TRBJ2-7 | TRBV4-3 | TGCGCCAGCAGCCAAGGGACAGGGAACGAGCAGTACTTC | CASSQGTGNEQYF
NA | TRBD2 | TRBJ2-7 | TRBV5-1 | TGCGCCAGCAGCGCGTCTAGCGGGAGGGCCATCTACGAGCAGTACTTC | CASSASSGRAIYEQYF
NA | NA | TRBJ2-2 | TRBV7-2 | TGTGCCAGCAGCCCTCTAGATACCGGGGAGCTGTTTTTT | CASSPLDTGELFF
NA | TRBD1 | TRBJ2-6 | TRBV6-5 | TGTGCCAGCAGTCCGACAGGGCGAGGGGCCAACGTCCTGACTTTC | CASSPTGRGANVLTF
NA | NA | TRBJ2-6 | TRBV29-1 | TGCAGCGTTGGCGGGCTATCTGGGGCCAACGTCCTGACTTTC | CSVGGLSGANVLTF
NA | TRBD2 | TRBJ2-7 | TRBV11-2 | TGTGGGAGCGGGAGCCGGCCGGACGAGCAGTACTTC | CGSGSRPDEQYF
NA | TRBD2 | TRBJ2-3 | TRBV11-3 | TGTGCCAGCAGCTCCCGGGGGGGGCTTGCCGCAGATACGCAGTATTTT | CASSSRGGLAADTQYF
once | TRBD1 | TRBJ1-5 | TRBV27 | TGTGCCAGCAGTCCCCGGACAGGGAGGGAGCAGCCCCAGCATTTT | CASSPRTGREQPQHF
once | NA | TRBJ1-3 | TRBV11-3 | TGTGCCAGCAGCCCCCGGGACTCCCTCTCTGGAAACACCATATATTTT | CASSPRDSLSGNTIYF
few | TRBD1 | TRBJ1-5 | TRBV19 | TGTGCCAGTAGTACTTCAGGGGGCGACGGCAATCAGCCCCAGCATTTT | CASSTSGGDGNQPQHF
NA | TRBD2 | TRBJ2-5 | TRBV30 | TGTGCCTGGAGTGTAACGCTAGCGGGAGGGCCGGGGCAAGAGACCCAGTACTTC | CAWSVTLAGGPGQETQYF
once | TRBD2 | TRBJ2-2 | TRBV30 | TGTGCCTGGAGTGTACCAACGAGCGGGGGCACCGGGGAGCTGTTTTTT | CAWSVPTSGGTGELFF
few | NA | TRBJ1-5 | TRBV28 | TGTGCCAGCAGTTCCAGGCAACAGCCCCAGCATTTT | CASSSRQQPQHF
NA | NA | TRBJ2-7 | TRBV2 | NA | CASGFGPGQGYEQYF
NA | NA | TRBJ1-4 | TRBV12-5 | TGTGCTAGTGGTTCCCCCAGGGGTGGACTGTTTTTT | CASGSPRGGLFF
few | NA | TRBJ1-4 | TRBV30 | TGTGCCTGGAGCCTGGGGCAGCTTAGTGAAAAACTGTTTTTT | CAWSLGQLSEKLFF
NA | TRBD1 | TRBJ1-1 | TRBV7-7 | TGTGCTAGCAGCGACAGGGTCGGCACTGAAGCTTTCTTT | CASSDRVGTEAFF
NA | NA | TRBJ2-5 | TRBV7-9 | TGTTCCAGCAGCTTAGACGTCTGGTCGGCTAGTCTCGGAGAGACCCAGTACTTC | CSSSLDVWSASLGETQYF